This T cell receptor (beta chain) was obtained from a study of blood T cell repertoires in COVID-19. About the study: From the United States, Italy and Spain came samples of acute and convalescent COVID-19.

Original processing notes: Estimation of nucleated cell counts was performed using reference gene primer amplification. Data came from immunoSEQ multiplex PCR; TCRdb stores just in-frame clones and leaves some out. For V, J and clone size, that table is used; D and trimming come from the DNA. This table has hundreds of thousands of clones, approximately 81% appearing once. This CDR3 has 11 residues. Germline trimming cut 7 bases from V and 4 bases from J; bases unmatched to any gene: 0. The sample consisted of peripheral blood. The rearrangement uses TRBV5-3 and TRBJ2-5; 8 nucleotides line up with TRBD2. TRBV5-3 is classed as an ORF, of uncertain function. The sequence was obtained from a man aged 25 to 45 with active or convalescent COVID-19. The CDR3 reads CARRGGETQYF. The CDR3 coding sequence is TGTGCCAGACGGGGGGGAGAGACCCAGTACTTC.